These 7 T cell receptor beta chains were sequenced from one sample in a study of T cell repertoires in cytomegalovirus infection. TCRdb ran MiXCR on the reads and lists one entry per CDR3 protein. The sample consists of a few hundred thousand distinct CDR3 sequences, 9% to 9.5% of them appearing once. Material: PBMCs. The receptors here all came from a human donor in good health (CMV status not recorded). Some clones in this sample may be carry-over from other donors' samples.

V and J are TRBV7-2 and TRBJ1-1, with D tentatively TRBD1 (5 bases). This CDR3 contains 14 residues. The germline V gene encodes CDR1 SGHTA and CDR2 FQGNSA. V lost 3 bases and J 1 base, leaving 9 bases between the germline ends. DNA of the CDR3: TGTGCCAGCAGCTTCCAGGGCAGGAACACTGAAGCTTTCTTT. Its translation is CASSFQGRNTEAFF.

This clonotype appeared many times. The chain recombines TRBV7-8 with TRBJ2-5, with 12 bases that match TRBD2. This CDR3 is 16 amino acids long. Germline CDR1 reads SGHVS; CDR2 reads FQNEAQ. Unmatched junction bases numbered 8, after V lost 5 bases and J lost 4 bases. The CDR3 spells CASSPLAGGPGETQYF. CDR3 bases: TGTGCCAGCAGCCCCCTAGCGGGAGGGCCGGGAGAGACCCAGTACTTC.

This clonotype was counted only a few times. The chain employs TRBV25-1 and TRBJ2-1, with D perhaps matching TRBD1 or TRBD2 (5 bases each). CDR3 size: 15 residues. V gave up 3 bases and J gave up 7 bases, with 16 bases separating them. Looked up from germline, CDR1 is MGHDK and CDR2 is SYGVNS. The CDR3 loop reads CASSDPGRPGNEQFF. The CDR3 nucleotides read TGTGCCAGCAGTGATCCGGGACGTCCGGGGAATGAGCAGTTCTTC.

This chain links TRBV6-2 or TRBV6-3 with TRBJ2-1, with D uncertain. Germline V CDR1 and CDR2: MNHEY, SVGEGT. There are 13 residues in the CDR3. Trimming took off 0 bases at V and 12 bases at J, with 12 bases between the two ends. The CDR3 DNA reads TGTGCCAGCAGTTACTCGACCCCTCAAGGGCAGTTCTTC. Translated: CASSYSTPQGQFF.

This clonotype was seen at least ten times. The V call is TRBV7-8, the J call TRBJ2-1; D perhaps matches TRBD2 (7 bases). Germline assignment: CDR1 SGHVS and CDR2 FQNEAQ. This CDR3 is 17 amino acids long. V was pared by 5 bases and J by 7 bases, with 24 bases between. As DNA, the CDR3 is TGTGCCAGCAGCCTAGGGGGAGGGGAGTATCTAAGGAATGAGCAGTTCTTC. It specifies CASSLGGGEYLRNEQFF.

In this sample, this clonotype turned up many times. This chain connects TRBV28 to TRBJ1-5; possible D gene TRBD1, 5 bases. V lost 5 bases and J lost 6, with 11 bases in between. CDR1 is MDHEN and CDR2 is SYDVKM in the germline V gene. CDR3 length: 13 amino acids. The CDR3 coding sequence is TGTGCCAGCAGTCCCGGGGGGACTCAGCCCCAGCATTTT. The encoded protein is CASSPGGTQPQHF.

The rearrangement joins TRBV6-1 to TRBJ2-7, with 7 bases lining up with TRBD1. This CDR3 spans 14 amino acids. From germline, CDR1 is MNHNS and CDR2 SASEGT. V lost 5 bases and J lost 12; bases outside the gene matches: 16. The CDR3 protein is CASSSRDSLFRMYF. The CDR3 bases are TGTGCCAGCAGTTCCCGGGACAGTCTTTTTCGGATGTACTTC.